The rows below give T cell receptor beta chains drawn from one sample of a study of beta chain features in type 1 diabetes. The data were produced by immunoSEQ multiplex PCR, yet TCRdb's version contains in-frame clones alone and is incomplete. The sample has 500,000 to 800,000 clones; around an eighth are singletons. Sequencing was done on a sample of naive CD4+ T cells from blood. These receptors were obtained from a man aged 30 to 45 with type 1 diabetes. Each CDR3 is given with its conserved first and last residue. A D gene is named only where the DNA matches it firmly. Clone size is stated in some rows and not others, as once, few, many or a class when expanded.

abundance	v_gene	d_gene	j_gene	CDR3nt	CDR3aa
few	TRBV7-9	NA	TRBJ1-2	TGTGCCAGCAGCTCCGGGGGAGACTATGGCTACACCTTC	CASSSGGDYGYTF
NA	TRBV28	NA	TRBJ1-6	TGTGCCACCTCCAGCGTGAGTGAACCCCTCCACTTT	CATSSVSEPLHF
few	TRBV7-3	TRBD1	TRBJ2-7	TGTGCCAGCAGCTCAGGACAGGCTAACGAGCAGTACTTC	CASSSGQANEQYF
NA	TRBV27	NA	TRBJ2-2	TGTGCCAGCAGTTTATTGTGGGGCACGAACACCGGGGAGCTGTTTTTT	CASSLLWGTNTGELFF
NA	TRBV5-4	TRBD2	TRBJ2-3	TGTGCCAGCAGCTTCGGACTAGCGGGGACCGAAGTAGATACGCAGTATTTT	CASSFGLAGTEVDTQYF
NA	TRBV5-4	TRBD2	TRBJ2-1	TGTGCCAGCAGCTTGGTAGCGGGGGCTTACAATGAGCAGTTCTTC	CASSLVAGAYNEQFF
few	TRBV28	NA	TRBJ1-6	TGTGCCAGCAACATCCAGGGTTCACCCCTCCACTTT	CASNIQGSPLHF
few	TRBV27	NA	TRBJ2-6	TGTGCCAGCAGAAGAATTAGAAATTCTGGGGCCAACGTCCTGACTTTC	CASRRIRNSGANVLTF
few	TRBV19	NA	TRBJ2-3	TGTGCCAGTAAGACAGGCACAGATACGCAGTATTTT	CASKTGTDTQYF
NA	TRBV30	NA	TRBJ2-3	TGTGCCTGCAGGGACTCCACAGATACGCAGTATTTT	CACRDSTDTQYF
NA	TRBV29-1	TRBD1	TRBJ1-5	TGCAGCGTTCAGGGGGCGGGACAGCCCCAGCATTTT	CSVQGAGQPQHF
few	TRBV11-2	TRBD1	TRBJ1-4	TGTGCCAGCAGCTTAGGGCAGGGGGATGAAAAACTGTTTTTT	CASSLGQGDEKLFF
NA	TRBV18	NA	TRBJ2-7	TGTGCCAGCTCACCACCAGGGGGTTTTGGCGAGCAGTACTTC	CASSPPGGFGEQYF
NA	TRBV7-9	NA	TRBJ2-2	TGTGCCAGCACCCGGGACTGGACCGGGGAGCTGTTTTTT	CASTRDWTGELFF
NA	TRBV7-6	NA	TRBJ2-1	TGTGCCAGCAGCTTACAAGGCAACCTCGAGCAGTTCTTC	CASSLQGNLEQFF
few	TRBV7-9	NA	TRBJ1-4	TGTGCCAGCAGCGGACGGGACGGACGAAGACATGAAAAACTGTTTTTT	CASSGRDGRRHEKLFF
NA	TRBV18	TRBD1	TRBJ2-5	TGTGCCAGCTCAACCGGGACAGTCCGGTCGGGGACCCAGTACTTC	CASSTGTVRSGTQYF
few	TRBV29-1	TRBD1	TRBJ2-7	TGCAGCGTCTCCCAGGGGGCGAAAACCTACGAGCAGTACTTC	CSVSQGAKTYEQYF
NA	TRBV10-3	TRBD1	TRBJ1-2	TGTGCCATCAGCGGGCAGGGGGCCGATGGCTACACCTTC	CAISGQGADGYTF
NA	TRBV5-8	TRBD1	TRBJ2-1	TGTGCCCGCAAGGCAGGGGGTTTCAATGAGCAGTTCTTC	CARKAGGFNEQFF
few	TRBV7-9	NA	TRBJ2-7	TGTGCCAGCAGCCTAACGGACGAGCAGTACTTC	CASSLTDEQYF
NA	TRBV7-3	NA	TRBJ1-1	TGTGCCAGCAGCTTACAGGGTATCTCTGAAGCTTTCTTT	CASSLQGISEAFF
few	TRBV14	NA	TRBJ2-5	TGTGCCAGCAGCCAAGGTTTAACAGGAGAGACCCAGTACTTC	CASSQGLTGETQYF
few	TRBV19	NA	TRBJ1-2	TGTGCCAGTAGTGCCACAGGCTTTCACACCTTC	CASSATGFHTF
NA	TRBV5-4	NA	TRBJ1-2	TGTGCCAGCAGCTGGACCCTTGGACAGTCCTGGGGCTACACCTTC	CASSWTLGQSWGYTF
few	TRBV4-3	TRBD2	TRBJ2-5	TGCGCCAGCAGCCACAGTACTAGCGGGAGTGCCGAATTCCAAGAGACCCAGTACTTC	CASSHSTSGSAEFQETQYF
NA	TRBV18	NA	TRBJ2-2	TGTGCCAGCTCACGTACCATTAGCGGAAGCACCGGGGAGCTGTTTTTT	CASSRTISGSTGELFF
few	TRBV5-4	NA	TRBJ1-2	TGTGCCAGCAGCTCCCAGGTTAACTATGGCTACACCTTC	CASSSQVNYGYTF
few	TRBV5-4	TRBD1	TRBJ2-5	TGTGCCAGCAGCCTGGTGTCAGGGGGCAAGACCCAGTACTTC	CASSLVSGGKTQYF
NA	TRBV30	NA	TRBJ1-2	TGTGCCTGGAGTGTACTAAGGGGCTACACCTTC	CAWSVLRGYTF
NA	TRBV7-9	TRBD2	TRBJ2-1	TGTGCCAGCAGCTTAGAAGCGGGGGGCCGGAATGAGCAGTTCTTC	CASSLEAGGRNEQFF
few	TRBV7-9	NA	TRBJ2-3	TGTGCCAGCAGCTTAGGAGGGCCAGATACGCAGTATTTT	CASSLGGPDTQYF
NA	TRBV7-9	TRBD1	TRBJ1-1	TGTGCCAGCAGCCGGACCGGGACAGGGGGAAACGAAGCTTTCTTT	CASSRTGTGGNEAFF
NA	TRBV6-1	NA	TRBJ1-4	TGTGCCAGCAGTGAGGTGAACGATCCAACTAATGAAAAACTGTTTTTT	CASSEVNDPTNEKLFF
NA	TRBV2	NA	TRBJ2-3	TGTGCCGTGGCCCTAAGCACAGATACGCAGTATTTT	CAVALSTDTQYF
NA	TRBV6-1	TRBD1	TRBJ2-7	TGTGCCAGCAGTGAAGCGGTCGGACAGGGGGCTCCCTACGAGCAGTACTTC	CASSEAVGQGAPYEQYF
NA	TRBV18	NA	TRBJ2-7	TGTGCCAGCTCACCACAGGGCCCCTACGAGCAGTACTTC	CASSPQGPYEQYF
NA	TRBV7-2	TRBD2	TRBJ2-3	TGTGCCAGCAGCCCCGGGACTAGCGGCACAGATACGCAGTATTTT	CASSPGTSGTDTQYF
NA	TRBV15	NA	TRBJ1-5	TGTGCCACCAGCAGAGGGCCGGGGAATCAGCCCCAGCATTTT	CATSRGPGNQPQHF
NA	TRBV6-1	TRBD2	TRBJ2-1	TGTGCCAGCAGTGGGGGGACTAGCACCGGCAATGAGCAGTTCTTC	CASSGGTSTGNEQFF
NA	TRBV6-6	NA	TRBJ1-4	TGTGCCAGCAGTTACTCGGGAGCAACTAATGAAAAACTGTTTTTT	CASSYSGATNEKLFF
few	TRBV19	TRBD1	TRBJ2-6	TGTGCCAGTAGTATATACCCCCTCCTCGGACAGGGGTCTGGGGCCAACGTCCTGACTTTC	CASSIYPLLGQGSGANVLTF
few	TRBV7-9	NA	TRBJ2-7	TGTGCCAGCAGCTTATCGCCGGGCCTTACCTACGAGCAGTACTTC	CASSLSPGLTYEQYF
NA	TRBV7-2	TRBD2	TRBJ2-7	TGTGCCAGCAGCTCAGGACTAGCAGGCTACGAGCAGTACTTC	CASSSGLAGYEQYF
few	TRBV4-1	TRBD2	TRBJ2-1	TGCGCCAGCAGCCGCGGACTAGCGGGGGGGTCCCGAGGATACAATGAGCAGTTCTTC	CASSRGLAGGSRGYNEQFF
NA	TRBV28	NA	TRBJ2-1	TGTGCCAGCAGCCTACAGGGTAGGGTGAATGAGCAGTTCTTC	CASSLQGRVNEQFF
NA	TRBV4-3	NA	TRBJ2-2	TGCGCCAGCAGCCAAGAATTCAGGGGTACCGGGGAGCTGTTTTTT	CASSQEFRGTGELFF
few	TRBV7-9	NA	TRBJ2-5	TGTGCCAGCTCACCGCGTGGCGGGGCGGTAAAGACCCAGTACTTC	CASSPRGGAVKTQYF
few	TRBV30	NA	TRBJ1-4	TGTGCCTGGAGTTCTGGGGGCATTAGAGAAAAACTGTTTTTT	CAWSSGGIREKLFF
few	TRBV6-7	NA	TRBJ2-2	TGTGCCAGCAGTTACTCTAACGGGGGATCGAACACCGGGGAGCTGTTTTTT	CASSYSNGGSNTGELFF
NA	TRBV6-5	NA	TRBJ1-1	TGTGCCAGCAGTCCCCCTGGCAGGGAAGCTTTCTTT	CASSPPGREAFF
NA	TRBV10-3	NA	TRBJ2-6	TGTGCCATCAGTGCTGACTCTGGGGCCAACGTCCTGACTTTC	CAISADSGANVLTF